These T cell receptor beta chains were read from a single sample in a study of blood T cell repertoires in COVID-19. Profiling relied on immunoSEQ multiplex PCR, and the TCRdb table lists in-frame clones only, not all of them. The profile covers about 260,000 clones, with around 90% appearing a single time and around 5% taken by the ten largest. What was sequenced was peripheral blood. The source of these receptors is a woman aged 60-70 years with COVID-19, enrolled during active disease. Both conserved end residues are part of each CDR3. A D gene is named only where the DNA matches it firmly. Expanded clones get a size class; other rows say once, few or many, or leave the size out.

J: TRBJ1-1
V: TRBV7-3
D: .
size: .
length: 13
DNA: TGTGCCAGCAGCTTGGGGGGTGACACTGAAGCTTTCTTT
CDR3: CASSLGGDTEAFF

J: TRBJ1-1
V: TRBV14
D: .
size: .
length: 15
DNA: TGTGCCAGCAGCCGTAACAGGGTTGGGAACACTGAAGCTTTCTTT
CDR3: CASSRNRVGNTEAFF

J: TRBJ1-6
V: TRBV27
D: .
size: .
length: 14
DNA: TGTGCCAGCACCCCGGGACAAGATAATTCACCCCTCCACTTT
CDR3: CASTPGQDNSPLHF

J: TRBJ2-3
V: TRBV5-1
D: .
size: .
length: 14
DNA: TGCGCCAGCAGCTTGGGGGGCAGTAGGGATACGCAGTATTTT
CDR3: CASSLGGSRDTQYF

J: TRBJ2-2
V: TRBV11-1
D: TRBD2
size: .
length: 16
DNA: TGTGCCAGCAGCCTCAGAGCGGGACTCTGGACCGGGGAGCTGTTTTTT
CDR3: CASSLRAGLWTGELFF

J: TRBJ1-5
V: TRBV2
D: .
size: .
length: 14
DNA: TGTGCCAGCAGTCCCCTTCAGGGAAATCAGCCCCAGCATTTT
CDR3: CASSPLQGNQPQHF

J: TRBJ2-3
V: TRBV5-4
D: TRBD1
size: .
length: 13
DNA: TGTGCCAGCAGCATAATGGACAGGGATACGCAGTATTTT
CDR3: CASSIMDRDTQYF

J: TRBJ1-6
V: TRBV11-1
D: .
size: .
length: 14
DNA: TGTGCCAGCAGCCCGGGAACACAGAATTCACCCCTCCACTTT
CDR3: CASSPGTQNSPLHF

J: TRBJ1-2
V: TRBV7-8
D: .
size: once
length: 14
DNA: TGTGCCAGCAGCCCACTCCAGGGTTTCTTGGGCTACACCTTC
CDR3: CASSPLQGFLGYTF

J: TRBJ1-4
V: TRBV5-4
D: .
size: .
length: 14
DNA: TGTGCCAGCAGCTTGCCAGGGAATAATGAAAAACTGTTTTTT
CDR3: CASSLPGNNEKLFF

J: TRBJ1-6
V: TRBV7-9
D: .
size: few
length: 13
DNA: TGTGCCAGCAGCCGACAGGACCTGGCACCCCTCCACTTT
CDR3: CASSRQDLAPLHF

J: TRBJ2-5
V: TRBV5-1
D: TRBD1
size: .
length: 15
DNA: TGCGCCAGCAGCCACCGGGACAGGATAATGGAGACCCAGTACTTC
CDR3: CASSHRDRIMETQYF

J: TRBJ1-2
V: TRBV7-2
D: TRBD1
size: .
length: 16
DNA: TGTGCCAGCAGCTTGCGTTGGACAGGGGTAGGCTATGGCTACACCTTC
CDR3: CASSLRWTGVGYGYTF

J: TRBJ2-5
V: TRBV28
D: .
size: .
length: 16
DNA: TGTGCCAGCAGTCCTACTGGGACACCTTGGGGAGAGACCCAGTACTTC
CDR3: CASSPTGTPWGETQYF

J: TRBJ1-1
V: TRBV3-1/TRBV3-2
D: .
size: .
length: 13
DNA: TGTGCCAGCGCGGATGCAGGGGACACTGAAGCTTTCTTT
CDR3: CASADAGDTEAFF

J: TRBJ2-5
V: TRBV2
D: .
size: .
length: 15
DNA: TGTGCCAGCAGTGGCGACAGGTCCCTAACGTCGACCCAGTACTTC
CDR3: CASSGDRSLTSTQYF

J: TRBJ2-1
V: TRBV7-3
D: TRBD2
size: once
length: 14
DNA: TGTGCCAGCGCGAAGACTAGCGGGAGTGATGAGCAGTTCTTC
CDR3: CASAKTSGSDEQFF

J: TRBJ2-1
V: TRBV27
D: .
size: .
length: 13
DNA: TGTGCTCCGAGTGGGGGGAGACACAATGAGCAGTTCTTC
CDR3: CAPSGGRHNEQFF

J: TRBJ1-2
V: TRBV28
D: .
size: .
length: 15
DNA: TGTGCCAGCAGTTTATCAAGGGAGGGCAACTATGGCTACACCTTC
CDR3: CASSLSREGNYGYTF

J: TRBJ2-5
V: TRBV5-1
D: .
size: .
length: 16
DNA: TGCGCCAGCAGCTGGGCAGGGGGGCAGGGTCAAGAGACCCAGTACTTC
CDR3: CASSWAGGQGQETQYF

J: TRBJ2-2
V: TRBV6-2/TRBV6-3
D: TRBD2
size: .
length: 16
DNA: TGTGCCAGCAGTTACAGCCTAGCGGGAGTAACCGGGGAGCTGTTTTTT
CDR3: CASSYSLAGVTGELFF

J: TRBJ2-1
V: TRBV29-1
D: .
size: .
length: 14
DNA: TGCAGCGTGAGGGAAGAGACTACCACTTACGAGCAGTTCTTC
CDR3: CSVREETTTYEQFF

J: TRBJ2-7
V: TRBV14
D: TRBD2
size: .
length: 17
DNA: TGTGCCAGCAGCCAAGCCCCCCTGCTAGCGGAGAGGAGAGAGCAGTACTTC
CDR3: CASSQAPLLAERREQYF

J: TRBJ2-5
V: TRBV5-1
D: TRBD1
size: few
length: 14
DNA: TGCGCCAGCAGCTTGCAGGGGGCAGAAGAGACCCAGTACTTC
CDR3: CASSLQGAEETQYF

J: TRBJ2-2
V: TRBV28
D: .
size: .
length: 16
DNA: TGTGCCAGCAGTTTATTCGGCGGGGGCGGTGCGGGGGAGCTGTTTTTT
CDR3: CASSLFGGGGAGELFF

J: TRBJ2-1
V: TRBV9
D: .
size: .
length: 13
DNA: TGTGCCAGCAGCGCGAAGCACTACAATGAGCAGTTCTTC
CDR3: CASSAKHYNEQFF

J: TRBJ2-1
V: TRBV29-1
D: TRBD2
size: .
length: 17
DNA: TGCAGCGTTGTGGGCGGACTAGCGGGGAGCTCCTACAATGAGCAGTTCTTC
CDR3: CSVVGGLAGSSYNEQFF

J: TRBJ1-6
V: TRBV19
D: TRBD1
size: .
length: 17
DNA: TGTGCCAGTAGTATAACTGGCCCGACAGGGGATAATACACCCCTCCACTTT
CDR3: CASSITGPTGDNTPLHF

J: TRBJ2-3
V: TRBV27
D: TRBD2
size: .
length: 14
DNA: TGTGCCACCCTTAGCGGGTCTAGCACAGATACGCAGTATTTT
CDR3: CATLSGSSTDTQYF

J: TRBJ1-1
V: TRBV19
D: .
size: .
length: 15
DNA: TGTGCCAGTAGTATGTATTCGGGGGTGAACACTGAAGCTTTCTTT
CDR3: CASSMYSGVNTEAFF

J: TRBJ1-1
V: TRBV30
D: TRBD1
size: .
length: 14
DNA: TGTGCCTGGAGCGCGACAGGGATGGCCACTGAAGCTTTCTTT
CDR3: CAWSATGMATEAFF

J: TRBJ2-3
V: TRBV24-1
D: TRBD1
size: .
length: 15
DNA: TGTGCCACCAGTGATTCAGGGACAGGGAGAGATACGCAGTATTTT
CDR3: CATSDSGTGRDTQYF

J: TRBJ1-5
V: TRBV3-1/TRBV3-2
D: .
size: .
length: 13
DNA: TGTGCCAGCAGCCCTCGGGGGGATCAGCCCCAGCATTTT
CDR3: CASSPRGDQPQHF